Presented here are 27 T cell receptor beta chains from one specimen sequenced in a study of blood T cell repertoires in COVID-19. Produced via immunoSEQ multiplex PCR; TCRdb's table is partial and in-frame only. Counted here are almost 250,000 clones, roughly 89% occurring once; the ten biggest clones make up around 4%. Source material: PBMCs or T cells enriched from blood (not recorded which). Source of these receptors: a woman aged 30 to 39 who had recovered from COVID-19.

V usage is TRBV6-5 and J usage is TRBJ2-2, with D tentatively TRBD2 (5 bases). Germline V lookup: CDR1 MNHEY, CDR2 SVGAGI. The length of the CDR3 is 14 residues. V lost 6 bases and J 6 bases, leaving 14 bases between the germline ends. CDR3 sequence (DNA): TGTGCCAGCAGGCCCCTGGACGGGGCCGGGGAGCTGTTTTTT. It translates to CASRPLDGAGELFF.

This rearrangement joins TRBV19 to TRBJ2-1, with 10 bases lining up with TRBD2. The germline V gene encodes CDR1 LNHDA and CDR2 SQIVND (reference sequence). The junction had 12 bases not matched to a gene; V was cut back by 5 bases and J by 2 bases. CDR3 length equals 18 residues. The CDR3 bases are TGTGCCAGTAGTCTTAGTAGTTCTAGCGGGAGTACCTACAATGAGCAGTTCTTC. Translated: CASSLSSSSGSTYNEQFF.

V and J are TRBV7-6 and TRBJ2-5; D may be TRBD1 (6 bases). There are 14 residues in the CDR3. CDR1 SGHVS and CDR2 FNYEAQ come from the germline V gene. Trimming took 5 bases from V and 5 from J, leaving 15 bases between them. CDR3 sequence (DNA): TGTGCCAGCAGCCTGCAGGGGATGGGGGAGACCCAGTACTTC. Its protein product is CASSLQGMGETQYF.

The genes are TRBV28 and TRBJ1-4, with 7 positions matching TRBD1. V was clipped by 6 bases and J by 5 bases; unmatched bases: 6. The CDR3 is 14 amino acids. Germline CDR1 reads MDHEN; CDR2 reads SYDVKM. The CDR3 here is CASSSGTENEKLFF. In DNA, the CDR3 is TGTGCCAGCAGCTCCGGGACAGAGAATGAAAAACTGTTTTTT.

The chain couples TRBV24-1 to TRBJ1-1, with 7 bases lining up with TRBD1. V was clipped by 2 bases and J by 1 base; unmatched bases: 3. In germline, CDR1 is KGHDR, CDR2 SFDVKD. The CDR3 runs 15 residues. This chain's CDR3 is CATSDSGQKNTEAFF. The CDR3 DNA sequence: TGTGCCACCAGTGATTCGGGACAGAAGAACACTGAAGCTTTCTTT.

This chain uses TRBV7-3 with TRBJ2-1; D gene uncertain. CDR3 length: 12 residues. Trimming stripped 3 bases from V and 8 bases from J, with 8 bases between. Germline CDR1 SGHTA, CDR2 FQGTGA. CDR3: CASSFMRDEQFF. CDR3 coding DNA: TGTGCCAGCAGCTTTATGCGCGATGAGCAGTTCTTC.

The chain has TRBV20-1 and TRBJ1-2; D unresolved. This CDR3 region has 15 residues. Germline CDR1 DFQATT, CDR2 SNEGSKA (reference sequence). V dropped 3 bases and J dropped 5 bases, with 19 bases sitting between them. The CDR3 sequence: CSASLTSVAGYGYTF. In DNA form, the CDR3 reads TGCAGTGCTAGTTTGACCTCCGTCGCGGGATATGGCTACACCTTC.

The rearrangement uses TRBV7-9 and TRBJ1-6; 7 positions agree with TRBD1. With V trimmed by 3 bases and J by 5 bases, 7 bases remained unmatched. CDR3 length equals 16 residues. The germline gives CDR1 SEHNR, CDR2 FQNEAQ (reference sequence). CDR3 DNA: TGTGCCAGCAGCTTGGCGACAGGGCTTAATAATTCACCCCTCCACTTT. Translating it yields CASSLATGLNNSPLHF.

The chain employs TRBV15 and TRBJ1-2; D not certain. Trimming took 0 bases from V and 3 from J, leaving 11 bases between them. The germline CDR1 and CDR2 sequences are LNHNV and YYDKDF (reference sequence). CDR3 size: 15 residues. CDR3 nucleotides: TGTGCCACCAGCAGAGATTTAGTGGTCCACTATGGCTACACCTTC. As protein: CATSRDLVVHYGYTF.

This chain connects TRBV28 to TRBJ1-6; 8 positions agree with TRBD1. Germline V gene data show CDR1 as MDHEN and CDR2 as SYDVKM. Germline trimming cut 5 bases from V and 7 bases from J; bases unmatched to any gene: 19. The CDR3 has 19 residues. DNA of the CDR3: TGTGCCAGCAGTCCATACCAAACCGGGACAGGCTTTTACAATTCACCCCTCCACTTT. Its protein product is CASSPYQTGTGFYNSPLHF.

The chain links TRBV19 to TRBJ1-1, with no clear D. Trimming took 7 bases from V and 3 from J, leaving 12 bases between them. CDR3 length: 13 residues. Germline CDR1 reads LNHDA; CDR2 reads SQIVND (reference sequence). The DNA for the CDR3 is TGTGCCAGTACCTCCGAGGGTTACACTGAAGCTTTCTTT. This translates into CASTSEGYTEAFF.

The V gene is TRBV12-5, the J gene TRBJ2-3, with 13 bases that match TRBD2. This CDR3 contains 16 residues. V shed 6 bases, J shed 2 bases, and the junction held 5 bases outside the gene matches. CDR1 is LGHNT, CDR2 FRNRAP, per germline. The CDR3 DNA is TGTGCTAGTGGGCCCGGACTAGCGGGGGACACAGATACGCAGTATTTT. Its translation: CASGPGLAGDTDTQYF.

The rearrangement joins TRBV25-1 to TRBJ1-1; 7 bases are shared with TRBD1. V was clipped by 3 bases and J by 0 bases; unmatched bases: 1. Per germline, CDR1 MGHDK and CDR2 SYGVNS. This CDR3 is built from 14 residues. CDR3 DNA: TGTGCCAGCAGTGAGACAGGGCTGAACACTGAAGCTTTCTTT. Translated: CASSETGLNTEAFF.

This chain joins TRBV24-1 and TRBJ2-3; D might be TRBD1 (5 bases). Per the germline V gene, CDR1 is KGHDR and CDR2 is SFDVKD. The CDR3 extends over 14 amino acids. The V end was cut by 9 bases, the J end by 4 bases, with 16 bases between. The CDR3 protein is CATGSEVGPDTQYF. The CDR3 DNA sequence: TGTGCCACCGGAAGCGAGGTGGGGCCAGATACGCAGTATTTT.

V usage is TRBV12-3 or TRBV12-4 and J usage is TRBJ2-2; D unclear. The CDR3 is 12 residues long. V lost 5 bases, J lost 5 bases, and 6 bases lay in between. CDR3 coding DNA: TGTGCCAGCAGTACACAGACCGGGGAGCTGTTTTTT. Residues: CASSTQTGELFF.

V is TRBV7-9 and J is TRBJ1-1; D is perhaps TRBD1 (6 bases). Trimming took 8 bases from V and 1 from J, leaving 14 bases between them. CDR1 is SEHNR and CDR2 is FQNEAQ in the germline V gene (reference sequence). The CDR3 loop spans 14 amino acids. This CDR3 is CASLQGSSNTEAFF. In nucleotides, the CDR3 is TGTGCCAGCCTTCAGGGGTCGTCGAACACTGAAGCTTTCTTT.

This chain joins TRBV28 and TRBJ1-2; D gene ambiguous. There are 13 residues in the CDR3. V was cut by 4 bases and J by 1 base, with 7 bases left in between. Germline CDR1 and CDR2: MDHEN and SYDVKM. This chain's CDR3 is CASSSGHNYGYTF. As DNA, the CDR3 is TGTGCCAGCAGTTCAGGCCATAACTATGGCTACACCTTC.

This clone occurred once. The gene calls are TRBV28 and TRBJ2-1, with TRBD2 matching 10 bases. The V gene's germline CDR1 is MDHEN and CDR2 SYDVKM. The CDR3 extends over 17 amino acids. V shed 5 bases and J 3 bases; nucleotides not matched to a gene: 10. The CDR3 sequence is CASSRSGRARNYNEQFF. The CDR3 DNA sequence: TGTGCCAGCAGTAGGAGCGGGAGGGCTCGAAACTACAATGAGCAGTTCTTC.

The CDR3 spells CASSLLPPGVTSNEQFF. The CDR3, as DNA: TGTGCCAGCAGCTTACTCCCCCCGGGAGTTACTTCCAATGAGCAGTTCTTC. The genes are TRBV7-3 and TRBJ2-1; D is perhaps TRBD2 (6 bases). From germline, CDR1 is SGHTA and CDR2 FQGTGA. This CDR3 is built from 17 residues. V was cut by 2 bases and J by 6 bases, with 20 bases left in between.

This clone was seen more than once but under ten times. The J gene is TRBJ1-1, the V gene TRBV6-5; D not certain. Deletions cut 8 bases from V and 4 bases from J, with 14 bases between. Looked up from germline, CDR1 is MNHEY and CDR2 is SVGAGI. The CDR3 spans 13 residues. The CDR3 nucleotides read TGTGCCAGCCGGCCGGGATTAGGCACTGAAGCTTTCTTT. Protein sequence: CASRPGLGTEAFF.

This rearrangement joins TRBV29-1 to TRBJ1-5, with TRBD1 identical over 11 bases. The ends lost 6 bases at V and 3 bases at J; junction bases unmatched: 4. CDR1 and CDR2 from the germline V gene are SQVTM and ANQGSEA. The length of the CDR3 is 14 residues. The CDR3 loop is CSVAGQGANQPQHF. The CDR3 coding sequence is TGCAGCGTCGCTGGACAGGGGGCCAATCAGCCCCAGCATTTT.

J is TRBJ1-1 and V is TRBV14, with D perhaps TRBD1 (5 bases). Between the trimmed V and J ends, which lost 0 bases and 10 bases, there was a span of 12 bases. Germline V lookup: CDR1 SGHDN, CDR2 FVKESK. The length of the CDR3 is 13 residues. CDR3 residues: CASSQENGGAAFF. Written as DNA, the CDR3 is TGTGCCAGCAGCCAAGAGAATGGTGGGGCAGCTTTCTTT. The whole variable domain, remainder taken from reference TRBV14 and TRBJ1-1, is EAGVTQFPSHSVIEKGQTVTLRCDPISGHDNLYWYRRVMGKEIKFLLHFVKESKQDESGMPNNRFLAERTGGTYSTLKVQPAELEDSGVYFCASSQENGGAAFFGQGTRLTVV.

The chain joins TRBV7-9 to TRBJ2-4; 9 positions agree with TRBD1. The junction had 5 bases not matched to a gene; V was cut back by 5 bases and J by 0 bases. Germline V gives CDR1 SEHNR, CDR2 FQNEAQ (reference sequence). The CDR3 totals 16 residues. CDR3 in amino acids: CASSRDRALAKNIQYF. CDR3 nucleotide sequence: TGTGCCAGCAGCCGGGACAGGGCGCTAGCCAAAAACATTCAGTACTTC.

The chain is built from TRBV14 and TRBJ1-6, with 10 bases that match TRBD1. Germline lookup yields CDR1 SGHDN and CDR2 FVKESK. The V gene end was trimmed by 0 bases and the J gene end by 7 bases; junction bases not matched to a gene: 12. There are 19 residues in the CDR3. CDR3 bases: TGTGCCAGCAGCCAAGATCAAGGGGACAGGGGAGGGCCAAATTCACCCCTCCACTTT. Protein product: CASSQDQGDRGGPNSPLHF. The whole variable domain, filled in from reference TRBV14 and TRBJ1-6, reads EAGVTQFPSHSVIEKGQTVTLRCDPISGHDNLYWYRRVMGKEIKFLLHFVKESKQDESGMPNNRFLAERTGGTYSTLKVQPAELEDSGVYFCASSQDQGDRGGPNSPLHFGNGTRLTVT.

Comment on this clone: Within the sample, other DNA sequences also encode this same CDR3. This chain connects TRBV5-6 to TRBJ1-1; maybe TRBD1 (6 bases). Germline V gene data show CDR1 as SGHDT and CDR2 as YYEEEE. The V end lost 0 bases, the J end lost 0 bases, and 6 bases lay between the germline ends. The CDR3 covers 14 residues. The CDR3 coding sequence is TGTGCCAGCAGCTTGGGACAGGTGAACACTGAAGCTTTCTTT. This translates into CASSLGQVNTEAFF.

The chain uses TRBV5-1 and TRBJ1-4; TRBD1 agrees at 8 bases. The germline V gene encodes CDR1 SGHRS and CDR2 YFSETQ. The ends lost 0 bases at V and 1 base at J; junction bases unmatched: 5. This CDR3 has 17 residues. The CDR3 DNA is TGCGCCAGCAGCTTGGAGCCAGGGGGCTTAACTAATGAAAAACTGTTTTTT. As protein: CASSLEPGGLTNEKLFF. Full variable domain (outside the CDR3, taken from reference TRBV5-1 and TRBJ1-4): KAGVTQTPRYLIKTRGQQVTLSCSPISGHRSVSWYQQTPGQGLQFLFEYFSETQRNKGNFPGRFSGRQFSNSRSEMNVSTLELGDSALYLCASSLEPGGLTNEKLFFGSGTQLSVL.

This clone is a singleton in its sample. V and J are TRBV7-3 and TRBJ2-7, with 7 bases aligning to TRBD1. Trimming removed 5 bases from V and 6 bases from J; junction bases left unmatched: 7. The germline gives CDR1 SGHTA, CDR2 FQGTGA. The CDR3 extends over 13 amino acids. CDR3: CASSQTGVSEQYF. In nucleotides, the CDR3 is TGTGCCAGCAGCCAAACAGGGGTCTCCGAGCAGTACTTC.